This T cell receptor beta chain comes out of a study of T cell responses to AZD1222 COVID-19 vaccine. V was cut by 5 bases and J by 3 bases, with 13 bases left in between. The germline CDR1 and CDR2 sequences are LNHNV and YYDKDF (reference sequence). The CDR3 sequence is 14 residues long. Notes on the study in general: Spike was spanned by vaccine-associated CD4 TCRs, with dominance at 160-218 and 743-854.

Assay used: immunoSEQ multiplex PCR; TCRdb lists only in-frame clones, some missing. The sample consists of fewer than 150,000 clones, 93% of them appearing once. On this clone: Its antigen is still unknown.

The sequence came from an adult in good health. The input for sequencing was peripheral blood, taken on day 0 of AZD1222 vaccination. V is TRBV15 and J is TRBJ1-1; tentative D call: TRBD1 (6 bases). CDR3 loop: CATSFRQEHTEAFF. The CDR3 nucleotides read TGTGCCACCAGCTTCCGACAGGAACACACTGAAGCTTTCTTT.